Listed here are 21 T cell receptor beta chains from one sample, sequenced in a study of blood T cell repertoires in COVID-19. The protocol was immunoSEQ multiplex PCR, while the TCRdb copy is restricted to in-frame clones and leaves out a portion. This repertoire shows roughly 230,000 clones, more than 80% found once; its top ten account for more than 5.5%. The specimen was peripheral blood. These TCRs come from a human donor in a cohort sampled during active COVID-19.

The rearrangement uses TRBV14 and TRBJ2-7; D not resolved. V lost 1 base to trimming and J lost 2 bases, with 15 bases between them. The CDR3 totals 16 residues. CDR1 is SGHDN and CDR2 is FVKESK in the germline V gene. As DNA, the CDR3 is TGTGCCAGCAGCCAAGGAGTTGGTAGCAGAACCTACGAGCAGTACTTC. The encoded protein is CASSQGVGSRTYEQYF.

Of note for this clone: Compared with germline, one end of the junction differs, possibly owing to a read error. The chain joins TRBV7-7 to TRBJ2-2; 9 bases match TRBD2. The CDR3 covers 20 residues. CDR1 and CDR2 from the germline V gene are SSHAT and FNYEAQ (reference sequence). DNA of the CDR3: TGTGCTAGCAGCTTAGAAGGACAGGCGTCACTAGCGGGTTACACCGGGGAGCTGTTTTTT. Its protein is CASSLEGQASLAGYTGELFF. Looking up the rest from reference TRBV7-7 and TRBJ2-2 gives the full variable domain: GAGVSQSPRYKVTKRGQDVTLRCDPISSHATLYWYQQALGQGPEFLTYFNYEAQPDKSGLPSDRFSAERPEGSISTLTIQRTEQRDSAMYRCASSLEGQASLAGYTGELFFGEGSRLTVL.

The chain recombines TRBV29-1 with TRBJ2-1; tentative D call: TRBD1 (6 bases). CDR1 SQVTM and CDR2 ANQGSEA come from the germline V gene. V was cut by 7 bases and J by 7 bases, with 17 bases left in between. The CDR3 loop spans 13 amino acids. The CDR3 DNA reads TGCAGCGGCGCCAGGGGAAGACTGAATGAGCAGTTCTTC. The encoded protein is CSGARGRLNEQFF.

This chain links TRBV5-1 with TRBJ2-1, with TRBD1 as a possible D gene (6 bases). Germline loops: CDR1 SGHRS, CDR2 YFSETQ. V was pared by 6 bases and J by 0 bases, with 13 bases between. The CDR3 length is 15 residues. The CDR3 here is CASTATGSSYNEQFF. The CDR3 bases are TGCGCCAGCACCGCTACAGGGAGCTCCTACAATGAGCAGTTCTTC.

This clone was recorded once. V usage is TRBV7-9 and J usage is TRBJ2-5; 8 bases line up with TRBD1. This CDR3 is 14 amino acids long. CDR1 and CDR2 from the germline V gene are SEHNR and FQNEAQ (reference sequence). With 2 bases clipped from V and 6 bases from J, the junction kept 5 bases outside the gene matches. CDR3 residues: CASSLSSGGKTQYF. The CDR3 coding sequence is TGTGCCAGCAGCTTAAGTTCAGGGGGCAAGACCCAGTACTTC.

This chain joins TRBV14 and TRBJ2-6; 11 bases are a match to TRBD1. The CDR3 runs 18 residues. Germline CDR1 is SGHDN and CDR2 is FVKESK. The V gene end was trimmed by 2 bases and the J gene end by 2 bases; junction bases not matched to a gene: 5. The CDR3 DNA sequence: TGTGCCAGCAGCCAACTGGACAGGGGGCAGGCTGGGGCCAACGTCCTGACTTTC. It codes for CASSQLDRGQAGANVLTF.

The chain has TRBV6-6 and TRBJ2-7, with TRBD1 matching 7 bases. Germline CDR1 is MNHNY and CDR2 is SVGAGI (reference sequence). Germline trimming cut 5 bases from V and 2 bases from J; bases unmatched to any gene: 9. CDR3 length: 15 residues. DNA of the CDR3: TGTGCCAGCAGTCCAGCCGGGACAGCCACCTACGAGCAGTACTTC. This sequence encodes CASSPAGTATYEQYF.

The chain employs TRBV13 and TRBJ2-1; 7 positions match TRBD1. CDR3 length: 14 residues. From germline, CDR1 is PRHDT and CDR2 FYEKMQ (reference sequence). V lost 2 bases, J lost 6 bases, and 4 bases stayed unmatched. Here the CDR3 reads CASSLRGPGNEQFF. CDR3 DNA: TGTGCCAGCAGCTTAAGGGGGCCGGGCAATGAGCAGTTCTTC.

This clone was counted a single time. The chain recombines TRBV28 with TRBJ2-7, with TRBD1 matching over 9 bases. The CDR3 extends over 15 amino acids. Germline loops: CDR1 MDHEN, CDR2 SYDVKM. V lost 5 bases, J lost 3 bases, and 8 bases stayed unmatched. DNA of the CDR3: TGTGCCAGCAGTACTCCCGGGACAGGGTACTACGAGCAGTACTTC. Translation gives CASSTPGTGYYEQYF. Looking up the rest from reference TRBV28 and TRBJ2-7 gives the full variable domain: DVKVTQSSRYLVKRTGEKVFLECVQDMDHENMFWYRQDPGLGLRLIYFSYDVKMKEKGDIPEGYSVSREKKERFSLILESASTNQTSMYLCASSTPGTGYYEQYFGPGTRLTVT.

With regard to this clone: Relative to the germline gene, one junction end is altered; a read error may explain this. V usage is TRBV28 and J usage is TRBJ2-7, with D perhaps matching TRBD1 (5 bases). The CDR3 totals 12 residues. CDR1 and CDR2 (germline): MDHEN, SYDVKM. DNA for the CDR3: TGTGCCAGCAGTATTTCGAGAAACTCAGGGCAATTC. This gives the protein CASSISRNSGQF.

This chain connects TRBV2 to TRBJ2-1; D might be TRBD2 (6 bases). V was trimmed by 3 bases and J by 7 bases, leaving 16 bases between them. The CDR3 spans 15 residues. Germline CDR1 is SNHLY and CDR2 is FYNNEI. CDR3 nucleotides: TGTGCCAGCAGTGACGGACTTGGGAGGAGGAATGAGCAGTTCTTC. It codes for CASSDGLGRRNEQFF.

The chain carries TRBV6-1 and TRBJ2-7; 8 bases are a match to TRBD1. The germline gives CDR1 MNHNS, CDR2 SASEGT. The V gene end was trimmed by 4 bases and the J gene end by 6 bases; junction bases not matched to a gene: 20. CDR3 length: 18 amino acids. The CDR3 DNA sequence: TGTGCCAGCAGTGGAGCAGCCGGGACAGGAGCCCGTACTTCCGAGCAGTACTTC. It translates to CASSGAAGTGARTSEQYF.

The chain joins TRBV30 to TRBJ1-4; 8 bases match TRBD1. J lost 7 bases, V lost 0 bases, and 7 bases had no gene match. The CDR3 runs to 15 residues. Germline loops: CDR1 GTSNPN, CDR2 SVGIG (reference sequence). DNA for the CDR3: TGTGCCTGGAGTGTACCAGGGGGCGCTTCTGAAAAACTGTTTTTT. It encodes CAWSVPGGASEKLFF. Filled out from reference TRBV30 and TRBJ1-4, the complete variable domain reads SQTIHQWPATLVQPVGSPLSLECTVEGTSNPNLYWYRQAAGRGLQLLFYSVGIGQISSEVPQNLSASRPQDRQFILSSKKLLLSDSGFYLCAWSVPGGASEKLFFGSGTQLSVL.

This clone was detected only once. At the DNA level, this CDR3 is encoded by other sequences in the same sample as well. The rearrangement joins TRBV3-1 (or the pseudogene TRBV3-2) to TRBJ2-2; 8 bases line up with TRBD2. Germline CDR1 LGHDT, CDR2 YNNKEL (reference sequence). V lost 2 bases and J lost 4; bases outside the gene matches: 6. The CDR3 has 16 residues. CDR3 DNA sequence: TGTGCCAGCAGCCAAAGGACCGGGGGGGGCACCGGGGAGCTGTTTTTT. The encoded protein is CASSQRTGGGTGELFF.

The V call is TRBV11-2, the J call TRBJ2-1, with 8 positions matching TRBD1. In germline, CDR1 is SGHAT, CDR2 FQNNGV. The CDR3 is 14 amino acids. V was clipped by 5 bases and J by 8 bases; unmatched bases: 8. In nucleotides, the CDR3 is TGTGCCAGCAGCCCGGACAGGGCCTCCGATGAGCAGTTCTTC. Its protein is CASSPDRASDEQFF.

The rearrangement links TRBV11-3 to TRBJ2-2; D is undetermined. The CDR3 is 12 residues long. Germline V gives CDR1 SGHNT, CDR2 YENEEA. The V end lost 5 bases, the J end lost 7 bases, and 8 bases lay between the germline ends. The CDR3 loop is CASSPLGGELFF. The DNA for the CDR3 is TGTGCCAGCAGCCCCCTAGGCGGGGAGCTGTTTTTT.

V usage is TRBV9 and J usage is TRBJ1-1; 8 nucleotides agree with TRBD1. V lost 3 bases, J lost 0 bases, and 4 bases stayed unmatched. The CDR3 consists of 15 residues. Germline loops: CDR1 SGDLS, CDR2 YYNGEE. The CDR3 DNA reads as TGTGCCAGCAGCGCCCGACAGGGGCTGAACACTGAAGCTTTCTTT. As protein: CASSARQGLNTEAFF.

This chain links TRBV6-1 with TRBJ1-1; D gene ambiguous. Trimming removed 2 bases from V and 1 base from J, with 8 bases in between. This CDR3 is 14 amino acids long. In germline, CDR1 is MNHNS, CDR2 SASEGT. In DNA form, the CDR3 reads TGTGCCAGCAGTGAACTTGACACGAACACTGAAGCTTTCTTT. It is translated as CASSELDTNTEAFF.

Written as DNA, the CDR3 is TGCGCCAGCAGCTTGGGGGACAGGACCCAAGAGACCCAGTACTTC. Translated, it gives CASSLGDRTQETQYF. The rearrangement uses TRBV5-1 and TRBJ2-5, with 8 bases lining up with TRBD1. The V segment lost 0 bases and the J segment 1 base; nucleotides outside the gene matches: 2. The CDR3 is 15 residues long. Looked up from germline, CDR1 is SGHRS and CDR2 is YFSETQ.

The V gene is TRBV5-6, the J gene TRBJ2-6, with 9 positions matching TRBD1. This CDR3 is built from 17 residues. Per germline, CDR1 SGHDT and CDR2 YYEEEE. J lost 2 bases, V lost 7 bases, and 10 bases had no gene match. The CDR3 loop reads CASETHRGQTGANVLTF. The DNA for the CDR3 is TGTGCCAGCGAGACCCACAGGGGGCAGACTGGGGCCAACGTCCTGACTTTC.

V and J are TRBV5-1 and TRBJ2-7, with D possibly TRBD2 on 5 matching bases. V was trimmed by 0 bases and J by 5 bases, leaving 15 bases between them. The CDR3 loop spans 15 amino acids. Germline V CDR1 and CDR2: SGHRS, YFSETQ. The CDR3 region is CASSLGAGLSHEQYF. CDR3 DNA: TGCGCCAGCAGCTTGGGTGCGGGTCTTTCCCACGAGCAGTACTTC.